Detailed here is one T cell receptor beta chain. These data come from a study of control samples from healthy donors and cancer patients. Produced via immunoSEQ multiplex PCR; TCRdb's table is partial and in-frame only. Of fewer than 95,000 clones detected, around 91% appear once; the ten largest clones hold 15% to 17%. With V trimmed by 2 bases and J by 2 bases, 3 bases remained unmatched. Germline loops: CDR1 SGHNT, CDR2 YYREEE (reference sequence). CDR3 length equals 17 residues. The clonotype was recovered from a man aged 25 to 45 in good health. The chain is built from TRBV5-4 and TRBJ2-6; TRBD1 agrees at 11 bases. Sequencing was carried out using blood. The chain's CDR3 is CASSFGQGATGANVLTF. CDR3 in DNA: TGTGCCAGCAGCTTCGGACAGGGGGCTACTGGGGCCAACGTCCTGACTTTC.